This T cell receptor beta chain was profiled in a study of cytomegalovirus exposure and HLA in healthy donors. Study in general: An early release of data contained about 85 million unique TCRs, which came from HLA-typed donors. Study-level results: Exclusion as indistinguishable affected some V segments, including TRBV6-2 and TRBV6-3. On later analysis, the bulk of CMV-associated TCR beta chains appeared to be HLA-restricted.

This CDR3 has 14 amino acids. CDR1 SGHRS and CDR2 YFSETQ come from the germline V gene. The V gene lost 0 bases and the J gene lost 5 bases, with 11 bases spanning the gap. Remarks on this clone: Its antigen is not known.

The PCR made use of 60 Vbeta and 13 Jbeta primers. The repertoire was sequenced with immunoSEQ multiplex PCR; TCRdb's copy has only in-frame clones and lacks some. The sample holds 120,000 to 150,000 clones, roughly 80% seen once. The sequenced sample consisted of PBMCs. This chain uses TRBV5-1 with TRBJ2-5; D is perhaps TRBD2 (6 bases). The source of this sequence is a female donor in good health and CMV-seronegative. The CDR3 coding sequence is TGCGCCAGCAGCTTGGCCCGCGGGAAGGAGACCCAGTACTTC. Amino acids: CASSLARGKETQYF. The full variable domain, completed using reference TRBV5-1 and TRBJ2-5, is KAGVTQTPRYLIKTRGQQVTLSCSPISGHRSVSWYQQTPGQGLQFLFEYFSETQRNKGNFPGRFSGRQFSNSRSEMNVSTLELGDSALYLCASSLARGKETQYFGPGTRLLVL.